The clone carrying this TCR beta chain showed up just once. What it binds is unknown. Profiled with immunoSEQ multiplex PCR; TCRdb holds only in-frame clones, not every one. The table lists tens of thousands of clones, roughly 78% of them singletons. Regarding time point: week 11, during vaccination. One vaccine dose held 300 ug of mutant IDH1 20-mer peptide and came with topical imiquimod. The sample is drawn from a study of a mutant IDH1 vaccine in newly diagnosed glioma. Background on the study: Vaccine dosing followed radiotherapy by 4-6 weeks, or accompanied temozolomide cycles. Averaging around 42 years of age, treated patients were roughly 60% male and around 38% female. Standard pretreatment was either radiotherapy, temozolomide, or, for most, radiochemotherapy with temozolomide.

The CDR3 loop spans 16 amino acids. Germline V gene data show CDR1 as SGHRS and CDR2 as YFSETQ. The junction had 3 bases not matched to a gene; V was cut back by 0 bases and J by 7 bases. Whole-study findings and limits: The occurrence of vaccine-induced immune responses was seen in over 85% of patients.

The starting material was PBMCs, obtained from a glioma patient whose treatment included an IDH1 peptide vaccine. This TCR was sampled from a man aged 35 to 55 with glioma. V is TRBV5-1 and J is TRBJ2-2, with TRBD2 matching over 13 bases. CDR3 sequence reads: CASSLGLAGGDGELFF. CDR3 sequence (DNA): TGCGCCAGCAGCTTGGGACTAGCGGGAGGAGACGGGGAGCTGTTTTTT.